One T cell receptor beta chain is described in this entry. Its specificity is not known. Primers included in the PCR were 60 Vbeta and 13 Jbeta primers. Some clones are missing from TCRdb's copy, which holds only in-frame ones; the method was immunoSEQ multiplex PCR. Its listing shows approximately 61,000 clones. This specimen comes from a study of cytomegalovirus exposure and HLA in healthy donors. The study, taken as a whole, reports: Later on, an analysis tied 15,000 to 20,000 TCR beta sequences to HLA alleles at 0.05 false discovery rate. A missense variant in DCLRE1C was later tied to TCR beta V- and J-gene trimming. The authors reported that TCR beta sequences could predict HLA-A and HLA-B alleles. These predictions were accurate for most subjects in the first cohort.

This clonotype was obtained from a woman aged 18 to 35 in good health and CMV-seronegative. The sample comprised PBMCs.

CDR3 loop: CASSQDRGYGANVLTF. As DNA, the CDR3 is TGCGCCAGCAGCCAAGATCGGGGGTATGGGGCCAACGTCCTGACTTTC. The chain joins TRBV4-1 to TRBJ2-6; tentatively, D is TRBD2 (6 bases). Trimming cost V 0 bases and J 3 bases, with 9 bases left between them. Germline-derived CDR1 and CDR2 are MGHRA and YSYEKL. The CDR3 is 16 amino acids.